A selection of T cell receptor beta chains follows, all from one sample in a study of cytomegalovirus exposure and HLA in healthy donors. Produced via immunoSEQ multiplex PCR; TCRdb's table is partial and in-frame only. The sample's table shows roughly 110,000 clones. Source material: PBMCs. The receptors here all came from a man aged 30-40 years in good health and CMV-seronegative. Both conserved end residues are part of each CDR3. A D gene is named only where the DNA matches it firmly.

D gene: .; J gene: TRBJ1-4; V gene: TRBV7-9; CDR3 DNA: TGTGCCAGCAGCCCGTCCCCAGGGATGGCTAATGAAAAACTGTTTTTT; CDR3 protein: CASSPSPGMANEKLFF
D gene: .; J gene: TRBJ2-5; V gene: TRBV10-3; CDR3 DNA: TGTGCCATCAGTGAGTCCGAACGTAGGGGCCAAGAGACCCAGTACTTC; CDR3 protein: CAISESERRGQETQYF
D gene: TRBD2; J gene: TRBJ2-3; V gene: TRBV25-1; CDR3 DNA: TGTGCCAGCAGTGATACCGGGACTAGCGGGGATACGCAGTATTTT; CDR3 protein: CASSDTGTSGDTQYF
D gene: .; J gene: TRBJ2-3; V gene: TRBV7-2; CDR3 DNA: TGTGCCAGCAGCAGTCAGTGGGGGGTGTCAAATACGCAGTATTTT; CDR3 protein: CASSSQWGVSNTQYF
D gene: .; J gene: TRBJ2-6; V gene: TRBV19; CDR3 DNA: TGTGCCAGTACCCCACACAGGTCTGGGGCCAACGTCCTGACTTTC; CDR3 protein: CASTPHRSGANVLTF
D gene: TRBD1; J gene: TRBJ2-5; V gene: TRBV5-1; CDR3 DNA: TGCGCCAGCAGTGGGACAGGGAATCAAGAGACCCAGTACTTC; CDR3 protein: CASSGTGNQETQYF
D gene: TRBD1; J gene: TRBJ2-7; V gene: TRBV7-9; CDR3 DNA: TGTGCCAGCAGCCCTCCCCGGGACAGACTATTCAGCTCCTACGAGCAGTACTTC; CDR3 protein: CASSPPRDRLFSSYEQYF
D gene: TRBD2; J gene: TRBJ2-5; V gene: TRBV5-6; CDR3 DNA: TGTGCCAGCAGCCACGACAAGGGAGGGGAGACCCAGTACTTC; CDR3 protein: CASSHDKGGETQYF
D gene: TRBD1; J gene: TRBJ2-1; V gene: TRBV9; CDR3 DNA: TGTGCCAGCAGCCCCAGACAGGGCTCCTACAATGAGCAGTTCTTC; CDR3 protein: CASSPRQGSYNEQFF
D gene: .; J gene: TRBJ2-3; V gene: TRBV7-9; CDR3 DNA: TGTGCCGGCAGCTTAGTCCAGGGTCAAGATACGCAGTATTTT; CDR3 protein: CAGSLVQGQDTQYF